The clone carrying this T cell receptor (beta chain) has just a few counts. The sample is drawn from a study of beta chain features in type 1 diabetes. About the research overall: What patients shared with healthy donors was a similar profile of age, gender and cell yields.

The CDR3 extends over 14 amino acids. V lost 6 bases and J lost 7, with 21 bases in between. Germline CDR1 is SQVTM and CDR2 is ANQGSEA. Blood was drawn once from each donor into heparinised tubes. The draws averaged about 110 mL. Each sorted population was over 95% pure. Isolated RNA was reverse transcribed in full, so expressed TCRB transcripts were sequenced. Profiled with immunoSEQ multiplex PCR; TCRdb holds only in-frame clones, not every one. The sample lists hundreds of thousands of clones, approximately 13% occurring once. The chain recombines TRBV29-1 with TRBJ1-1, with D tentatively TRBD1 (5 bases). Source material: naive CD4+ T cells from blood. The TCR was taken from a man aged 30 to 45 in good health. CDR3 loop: CSVSPYQGIGEAFF. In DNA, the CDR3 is TGCAGCGTGAGCCCGTATCAGGGAATTGGTGAAGCTTTCTTT.